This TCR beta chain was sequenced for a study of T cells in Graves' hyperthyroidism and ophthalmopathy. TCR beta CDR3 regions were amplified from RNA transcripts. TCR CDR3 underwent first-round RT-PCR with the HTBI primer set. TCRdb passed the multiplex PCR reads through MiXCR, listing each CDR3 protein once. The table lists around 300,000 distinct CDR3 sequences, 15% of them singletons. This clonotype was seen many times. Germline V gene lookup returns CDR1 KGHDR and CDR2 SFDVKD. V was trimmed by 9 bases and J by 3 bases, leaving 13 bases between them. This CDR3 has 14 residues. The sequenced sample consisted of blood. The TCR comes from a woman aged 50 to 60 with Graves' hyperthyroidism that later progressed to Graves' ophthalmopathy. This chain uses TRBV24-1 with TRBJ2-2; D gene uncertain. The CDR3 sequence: CATESESDTGELFF. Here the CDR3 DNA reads TGTGCCACCGAAAGTGAGAGTGACACCGGGGAGCTGTTTTTT.